A single sample is the source of the 31 T cell receptor beta chains below, sequenced in a study of beta chain features in type 1 diabetes (dated by TCRdb to 2016 to 2018). The library relied on the immunoSEQ multiplex PCR assay. The entire isolated RNA was reverse transcribed using the High Capacity cDNA Reverse Transcription Kit, and thus expressed TCRB transcripts were sequenced. This is the immuneACCESS table as TCRdb keeps it, with only in-frame sequences that have V and J called. A part of the clones is gone; compared with another copy, unresolved V genes explain less than half, and the rest is unexplained. The table for this sample lists 130,000 or so clones; approximately 10% of them were counted only once. Less than 0.85% of the sample belongs to the ten largest clones. The sample was central memory CD4+ T cells from blood. These receptors all stem from a woman in her thirties or forties in good health.

V gene TRBV11-2 combines with J gene TRBJ1-5; D not resolved. The V gene's germline CDR1 is SGHAT and CDR2 FQNNGV. Trimming pared 1 base from V and 3 bases from J, leaving 7 bases between. The CDR3 is 14 residues long. The CDR3 reads CASSLGLLNQPQHF. CDR3 bases: TGTGCCAGCAGCTTAGGTCTCCTCAATCAGCCCCAGCATTTT.

The CDR3 is CASSEAPQESNDYGYTF. In nucleotides, the CDR3 is TGCGCCAGCAGCGAAGCCCCACAGGAATCGAATGACTATGGCTACACCTTC. This chain connects TRBV5-1 to TRBJ1-2, with a possible D match to TRBD1 (5 bases). The germline V gene encodes CDR1 SGHRS and CDR2 YFSETQ. The V end was cut by 4 bases, the J end by 3 bases, with 22 bases between. This CDR3 has 17 amino acids.

The V gene is TRBV15, the J gene TRBJ2-3, with 8 bases matching TRBD2. Germline loops: CDR1 LNHNV, CDR2 YYDKDF (reference sequence). The CDR3 loop spans 16 amino acids. With 5 bases clipped from V and 2 bases from J, the junction kept 9 bases outside the gene matches. CDR3 DNA sequence: TGTGCCACCAGCGGGGGACTAGGGGGGTTCACAGATACGCAGTATTTT. It is translated as CATSGGLGGFTDTQYF. The full variable domain, its missing parts supplied by reference TRBV15 and TRBJ2-3, is DAMVIQNPRYQVTQFGKPVTLSCSQTLNHNVMYWYQQKSSQAPKLLFHYYDKDFNNEADTPDNFQSRRPNTSFCFLDIRSPGLGDTAMYLCATSGGLGGFTDTQYFGPGTRLTVL.

The rearrangement joins TRBV19 to TRBJ2-7, with unresolved D. CDR3 size: 13 residues. Deletions cut 5 bases from V and 7 bases from J, with 15 bases between. Germline CDR1 reads LNHDA; CDR2 reads SQIVND (reference sequence). The DNA of the CDR3 is TGTGCCAGTAGTCCATTCCCCTACGGTGAGCAGTACTTC. Protein product: CASSPFPYGEQYF.

This clone was observed a handful of times. The J gene is TRBJ2-3, the V gene TRBV5-1, with 8 bases fitting TRBD2. This CDR3 contains 15 residues. From germline, CDR1 is SGHRS and CDR2 YFSETQ. With 4 bases clipped from V and 1 base from J, the junction kept 5 bases outside the gene matches. The CDR3 nucleotides are TGCGCCAGCAGCCTGCGGGGGGCCGGCACAGATACGCAGTATTTT. This encodes CASSLRGAGTDTQYF.

The chain combines TRBV7-2 with TRBJ1-6; the D gene is possibly TRBD1 (6 bases). Trimming stripped 1 base from V and 9 bases from J, with 19 bases between. This CDR3 spans 17 amino acids. CDR1 SGHTA and CDR2 FQGNSA come from the germline V gene. The chain's CDR3 is CASSLEGGGSRPSPLHF. The DNA of the CDR3 is TGTGCCAGCAGCTTAGAGGGCGGGGGCAGCCGGCCTTCACCCCTCCACTTT.

The chain links TRBV6-1 to TRBJ1-2; D is perhaps TRBD1 (5 bases). The CDR3 has 14 residues. With 0 bases removed from V and 6 bases from J, the gap between germline ends came to 11 bases. Germline V lookup: CDR1 MNHNS, CDR2 SASEGT. The CDR3 DNA is TGTGCCAGCAGTGAAGCGATGGGGACTGATGGCTACACCTTC. Translating gives CASSEAMGTDGYTF.

This clone was recorded a few times. This CDR3 is CASRKQGIAYEQYF. Here the CDR3 DNA reads TGTGCCAGCAGGAAACAGGGGATCGCCTACGAGCAGTACTTC. The rearrangement links TRBV7-2 to TRBJ2-7; TRBD1 aligns across 7 bases. The CDR3 length is 14 residues. CDR1 and CDR2 (germline): SGHTA, FQGNSA. The V and J ends lost 6 bases and 2 bases, in that order; junction bases with no gene match: 7.

The genes are TRBV5-1 and TRBJ2-1; 9 bases agree with TRBD1. The CDR3 is 16 amino acids. The germline CDR1 and CDR2 sequences are SGHRS and YFSETQ. J gave up 7 bases and V 4 bases, and 12 bases lay outside the gene matches. The CDR3 here is CASSPRRDRVENEQFF. As DNA, the CDR3 is TGCGCCAGCAGCCCAAGGAGGGACAGGGTGGAGAATGAGCAGTTCTTC.

This sequence joins TRBV2 and TRBJ2-5; a possible D gene is TRBD2 (6 bases). CDR1 and CDR2 from the germline V gene are SNHLY and FYNNEI. The ends were cut back, 4 bases at V and 7 bases at J, with 16 bases in the middle. The length of the CDR3 is 14 residues. This CDR3 is CASSASGLPVTQYF. CDR3 DNA sequence: TGTGCCAGCAGTGCTTCGGGACTTCCTGTGACCCAGTACTTC.

The chain combines TRBV2 with TRBJ2-5; D may be TRBD1 (7 bases). The DNA end favors TRBJ2-7, so the J call may be wrong. The germline CDR1 and CDR2 sequences are SNHLY and FYNNEI. This CDR3 region has 14 residues. The CDR3: CASSGQGGSYEQYF. The CDR3 nucleotides are TGTGCCAGCAGCGGCCAGGGGGGCTCCTACGAGCAGTACTTC.

The genes are TRBV19 and TRBJ2-7; TRBD2 agrees at 9 bases. The CDR3 is made up of 13 amino acids. V was clipped by 6 bases and J by 2 bases; unmatched bases: 2. Germline CDR1 is LNHDA and CDR2 is SQIVND (reference sequence). CDR3 sequence reads: CASRTSGTYEQYF. The CDR3, as DNA: TGTGCCAGTAGGACTAGCGGAACCTACGAGCAGTACTTC.

The rearrangement uses TRBV7-2 and TRBJ2-5, with D possibly matching TRBD1 (6 bases). Trimming pared 0 bases from V and 4 bases from J, leaving 6 bases between. The CDR3 extends over 13 amino acids. Germline V gives CDR1 SGHTA, CDR2 FQGNSA. The CDR3, as DNA: TGTGCCAGCAGCTTAGCAGGGGGAGAGACCCAGTACTTC. Protein product: CASSLAGGETQYF.

This rearrangement joins TRBV19 to TRBJ2-5; 11 nucleotides line up with TRBD2. Per germline, CDR1 LNHDA and CDR2 SQIVND (reference sequence). The CDR3 spans 16 residues. Losses at the gene ends were 1 base for V and 0 bases for J; bases not matched to a gene: 1. Here the CDR3 DNA reads TGTGCCAGTAGTATAGGACTAGCGGGGCACCAAGAGACCCAGTACTTC. The encoded protein is CASSIGLAGHQETQYF.

Ten or more counts support this clone. One junction end does not reproduce the germline sequence, and a read error may be involved. The chain uses TRBV7-6 and TRBJ2-7; D perhaps matches TRBD2 (5 bases). This CDR3 region has 17 residues. Looked up from germline, CDR1 is SGHVS and CDR2 is FNYEAQ. CDR3 DNA sequence: TGTGCCAGCAGCTTAGCTGCATCACGGAGGAGCGCCTATGAGCAGTACTTC. It specifies CASSLAASRRSAYEQYF. Combining the CDR3 with reference TRBV7-6 and TRBJ2-7 gives the whole variable domain GAGVSQSPRYKVTKRGQDVALRCDPISGHVSLYWYRQALGQGPEFLTYFNYEAQQDKSGLPNDRFSAERPEGSISTLTIQRTEQRDSAMYRCASSLAASRRSAYEQYFGPGTRLTVT.

The chain uses TRBV1 and TRBJ2-5; TRBD2 was called by the table and not checked on the DNA. TRBV1 is shown as a pseudogene. The CDR3 runs 19 residues. This CDR3 reads CTSSHPWGGVARRRETQYF. The CDR3 DNA reads TGCACCAGCAGCCATCCCTGGGGTGGGGTAGCCCGGAGGAGAGAGACCCAGTACTTC.

This clone has more than one count but fewer than ten. The rearrangement uses TRBV27 and TRBJ2-3; no definite D call. V shed 3 bases and J shed 4 bases, with 5 bases lying between them. In germline, CDR1 is MNHEY, CDR2 SMNVEV (reference sequence). The length of the CDR3 is 12 residues. The CDR3 loop reads CASSFPADTQYF. CDR3 DNA: TGTGCCAGCAGTTTCCCCGCAGATACGCAGTATTTT.

This clone has only a few counts. The chain employs TRBV5-1 and TRBJ1-4; D not resolved. This CDR3 region has 13 residues. V was cut by 4 bases and J by 11 bases, with 15 bases left in between. Germline V lookup: CDR1 SGHRS, CDR2 YFSETQ. As DNA, the CDR3 is TGCGCCAGCAGCGGAGATCAATCGGGGAAACTGTTTTTT. It specifies CASSGDQSGKLFF.

The V and J genes are TRBV6-1 and TRBJ2-7; D possibly corresponds to TRBD1 (5 bases). CDR1 and CDR2 from the germline V gene are MNHNS and SASEGT. V was cut by 10 bases and J by 3 bases, with 13 bases left in between. This CDR3 has 12 amino acids. The CDR3 spells CATLDTVYEQYF. The CDR3 DNA sequence: TGTGCCACCCTGGACACAGTCTACGAGCAGTACTTC.

The CDR3 nucleotides read TGCGCCAGCAGCCGGGGAGAGGGGGCAGGGGAGACCCAGTACTTC. Translating gives CASSRGEGAGETQYF. V is TRBV5-1 and J is TRBJ2-5, with 7 bases fitting TRBD1. V dropped 4 bases and J dropped 5; count of bases not matched to a gene: 11. The germline gives CDR1 SGHRS, CDR2 YFSETQ. The CDR3 is 15 amino acids.

This clone was recorded only once. This sequence joins TRBV7-6 and TRBJ2-3; D is uncertain. Trimming left V 7 bases short and J 5 bases short, with 19 bases between. CDR3 size: 15 residues. Per the germline V gene, CDR1 is SGHVS and CDR2 is FNYEAQ. CDR3 amino acids: CASTLSGLAVDTQYF. The CDR3 DNA is TGTGCCAGCACCCTTAGTGGTCTGGCGGTAGATACGCAGTATTTT.

This clone was picked up a small number of times. The CDR3 bases are TGTGCCAGCAGCTTGGAGCTAGCGGGAAATACCCATGAGCAGTTCTTC. The encoded protein is CASSLELAGNTHEQFF. J is TRBJ2-1 and V is TRBV5-8; the match to TRBD2 covers 9 bases. The J segment lost 8 bases and the V segment lost 0 bases, leaving 9 bases of the junction unmatched. This CDR3 spans 16 amino acids. Looked up from germline, CDR1 is SGHTS and CDR2 is YDEGEE.

There are a few counts of this clone. V usage is TRBV7-9 and J usage is TRBJ2-7, with 7 bases aligning to TRBD1. The germline V gene has CDR1 SEHNR and CDR2 FQNEAQ (reference sequence). V lost 4 bases to trimming and J lost 4 bases; unmatched junction nucleotides: 7. This CDR3 region has 14 residues. CDR3: CASSSGQKTYEQYF. The CDR3 region has the DNA TGTGCCAGCAGCTCGGGACAGAAAACTTACGAGCAGTACTTC.

In this sample, this clone turned up a few times. The chain links TRBV4-2 to TRBJ1-2; a weak D match, TRBD1 (5 bases). V lost 3 bases and J 4 bases, leaving 9 bases between the germline ends. CDR1 and CDR2 (germline): LGHNA, YNFKEQ. The CDR3 length is 13 residues. The CDR3 coding sequence is TGTGCCAGCAGCCAGCCGGGGGTCTATGGCTACACCTTC. Translation: CASSQPGVYGYTF.

The CDR3 loop reads CASGEAREQFF. The CDR3 nucleotides read TGTGCCAGCGGGGAAGCCCGTGAGCAGTTCTTC. The gene calls are TRBV6-1 and TRBJ2-1; D not certain. Germline loops: CDR1 MNHNS, CDR2 SASEGT. Trimming stripped 8 bases from V and 9 bases from J, with 11 bases between. The CDR3 sequence is 11 residues long.

The chain recombines TRBV18 with TRBJ1-1; weak D call: TRBD1 (6 bases). Germline values: CDR1 KGHSH, CDR2 LQKENI. This CDR3 region has 11 residues. CDR3 amino acids: CAGGVNTEAFF. CDR3 nucleotide sequence: TGTGCAGGGGGAGTGAACACTGAAGCTTTCTTT.

J is TRBJ1-6 and V is TRBV7-2, with D tentatively TRBD1 (6 bases). CDR3 size: 18 residues. Looked up from germline, CDR1 is SGHTA and CDR2 is FQGNSA. The V end was cut by 5 bases, the J end by 5 bases, with 22 bases between. CDR3 loop: CASSPRGSMGHNNSPLHF. In nucleotides, the CDR3 is TGTGCCAGCAGCCCCCGAGGGAGTATGGGACATAATAATTCACCCCTCCACTTT.

The rearrangement joins TRBV14 to TRBJ2-3, with TRBD2 identical over 9 bases. The germline CDR1 and CDR2 sequences are SGHDN and FVKESK. The trim removed 0 bases at V and 4 bases at J, leaving 11 bases unmatched. The CDR3 spans 18 residues. For the CDR3, the DNA is TGTGCCAGCAGCCAAGATTCCCACGCGGGGGGGCCCCCAGATACGCAGTATTTT. Protein: CASSQDSHAGGPPDTQYF.

The sample holds a few counts of this clone. V is TRBV18 and J is TRBJ2-1; the D gene is possibly TRBD1 (5 bases). Germline V gene lookup returns CDR1 KGHSH and CDR2 LQKENI. This CDR3 region has 17 residues. Trimming removed 1 base from V and 0 bases from J, with 13 bases in between. The chain's CDR3 is CASSPRQLKVSYNEQFF. In DNA form, the CDR3 reads TGTGCCAGCTCACCACGACAGTTGAAAGTCTCCTACAATGAGCAGTTCTTC.

With regard to this clone: Other DNA variants within this sample encode the same CDR3. J is TRBJ2-7 and V is TRBV9; no firm D call. Germline CDR1 and CDR2: SGDLS and YYNGEE. The CDR3 extends over 13 amino acids. V lost 2 bases, J lost 3 bases, and 9 bases lay in between. DNA for the CDR3: TGTGCCAGCAGCGTGTCCCTGAGCTACGAGCAGTACTTC. The encoded protein is CASSVSLSYEQYF.

The rearrangement uses TRBV2 and TRBJ1-1, with 9 bases matching TRBD1. The ends lost 3 bases at V and 13 bases at J; junction bases unmatched: 12. The CDR3 contains 14 residues. In germline, CDR1 is SNHLY, CDR2 FYNNEI. The CDR3 nucleotides are TGTGCCAGCAGTGAGGATGGGTCCGGGACAGGGATTTTCTTT. Its protein product is CASSEDGSGTGIFF.